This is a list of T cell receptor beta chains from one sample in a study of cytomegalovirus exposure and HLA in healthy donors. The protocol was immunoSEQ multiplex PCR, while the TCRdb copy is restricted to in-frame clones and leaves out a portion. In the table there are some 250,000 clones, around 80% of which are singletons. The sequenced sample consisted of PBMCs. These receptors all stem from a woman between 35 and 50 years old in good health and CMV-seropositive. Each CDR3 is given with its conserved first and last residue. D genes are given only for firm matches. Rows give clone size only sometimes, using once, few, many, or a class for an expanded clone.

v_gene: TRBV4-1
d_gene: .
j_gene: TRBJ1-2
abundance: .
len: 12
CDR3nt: TGCGCCAGCAGCCAAGCCGGTTTTGGCTACACCTTC
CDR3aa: CASSQAGFGYTF

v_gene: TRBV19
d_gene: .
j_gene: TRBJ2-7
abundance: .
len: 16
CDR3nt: TGTGCCAGTAGTATCCCCGGAAGGGGTAGCTCCTACGAGCAGTACTTC
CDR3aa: CASSIPGRGSSYEQYF

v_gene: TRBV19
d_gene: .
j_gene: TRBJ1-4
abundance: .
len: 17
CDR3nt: TGTGCCAGTATCAAACACAGATCGGAGGGGACTAATGAAAAACTGTTTTTT
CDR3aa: CASIKHRSEGTNEKLFF

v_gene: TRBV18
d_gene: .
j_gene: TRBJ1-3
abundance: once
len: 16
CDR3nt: TGTGCCAGCTCACCATCAGAAGGGAGCTCTGGAAACACCATATATTTT
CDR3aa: CASSPSEGSSGNTIYF

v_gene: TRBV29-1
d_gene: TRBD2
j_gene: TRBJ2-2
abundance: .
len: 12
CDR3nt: TGCAGCGCCCGGGGGGTCCCCGGGGAGCTGTTTTTT
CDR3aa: CSARGVPGELFF

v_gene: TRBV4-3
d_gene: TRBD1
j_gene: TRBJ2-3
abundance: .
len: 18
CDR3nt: TGCGCCAGCAGCCAAGATATTGGATCGGGACAGCCTAAGAATACGCAGTATTTT
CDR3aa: CASSQDIGSGQPKNTQYF

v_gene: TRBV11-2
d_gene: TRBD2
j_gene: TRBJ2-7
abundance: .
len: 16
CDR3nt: TGTGCCAGCAGCTTAGGGAGCGGGAGCCGAGCCTACGAGCAGTACTTC
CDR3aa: CASSLGSGSRAYEQYF

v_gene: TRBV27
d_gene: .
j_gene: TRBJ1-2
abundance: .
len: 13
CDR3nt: TGTGCCACCGCGGCGGGACCGGGCTATGGCTACACCTTC
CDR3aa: CATAAGPGYGYTF

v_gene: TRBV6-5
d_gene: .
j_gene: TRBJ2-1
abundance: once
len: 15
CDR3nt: TGTGCCAGCAGGCCCAGGGGAGGGCCGGAGGATGAGCAGTTCTTC
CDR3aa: CASRPRGGPEDEQFF

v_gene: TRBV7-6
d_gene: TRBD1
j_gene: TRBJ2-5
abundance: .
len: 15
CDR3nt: TGTGCCAGCAGCTTAGAGGGGACAGCACAAGAGACCCAGTACTTC
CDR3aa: CASSLEGTAQETQYF

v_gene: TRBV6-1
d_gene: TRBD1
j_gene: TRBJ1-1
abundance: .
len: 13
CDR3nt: TGTGCCAGCAAACAGGGGATCGACACTGAAGCTTTCTTT
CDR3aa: CASKQGIDTEAFF

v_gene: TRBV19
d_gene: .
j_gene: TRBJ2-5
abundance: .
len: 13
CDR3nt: TGTGCCAGTAGTATTGAGGGAGTGAAGACCCAGTACTTC
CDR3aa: CASSIEGVKTQYF

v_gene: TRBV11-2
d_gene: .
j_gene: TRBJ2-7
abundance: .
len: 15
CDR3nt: TGTGCCAGCAGCTCCGTCGCCGACAGCCACTACGAGCAGTACTTC
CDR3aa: CASSSVADSHYEQYF

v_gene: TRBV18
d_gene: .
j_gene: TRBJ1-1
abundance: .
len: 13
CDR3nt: TGTGCCAGCTTTCTAACGCAACAGGCTGAAGCTTTCTTT
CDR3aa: CASFLTQQAEAFF

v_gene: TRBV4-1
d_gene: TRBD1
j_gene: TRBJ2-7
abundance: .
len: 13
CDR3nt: TGCGCCAGCAGCCAAGATAGGGGGACAGGATCCAACTTC
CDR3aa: CASSQDRGTGSNF